This T cell receptor beta chain was recovered during a study of OX40 agonist ivuxolimab in advanced cancers. For the study at large: Three patients, one with hepatocellular carcinoma and two with cutaneous melanoma, responded partially.

Assay used: immunoSEQ multiplex PCR; TCRdb lists only in-frame clones, some missing. The data contain approximately 73,000 clones, 70% to 90% of them seen just once; the ten biggest clones take up under 3.5%. A word on this clone: The antigen is not known.

Whole-study results and caveats: Averaged across samples, CD8+ T cells carried more expanded clones than CD4+ did.

Blood was sampled at baseline, cycle 4 day 1, and cycle 7 day 1. CDR1 and CDR2 from the germline V gene are SGHTA and FQGNSA. Trimming shortened V by 8 bases and J by 0 bases, and 12 bases separated the two germline ends. The CDR3 sequence is 14 residues long. The sequencing here drew on CD4+ or CD8+ T cells sorted from blood, taken in a trial of the OX40 agonist ivuxolimab. This sequence was found in an adult with an advanced solid tumor such as melanoma, head and neck, liver or kidney cancer. V is TRBV7-2 and J is TRBJ2-3; no clear D gene. CDR3 DNA sequence: TGTGCCAGCCTACCTTTACCTAGCACAGATACGCAGTATTTT. Amino acids: CASLPLPSTDTQYF.